This TCR beta chain was observed in a study of Ad26.COV2.S vaccination and SARS-CoV-2 variants. Looking at the study overall: Intramuscularly, Ad26.COV2.S was given either once or twice, 56 days apart.

Findings and limits, study-wide: It was vaccine recipients, not placebo recipients, who had the higher spike-specific TCR breadth. People who got the vaccine or the placebo had similar non-spike TCR breadth.

Clones were read by immunoSEQ multiplex PCR, and TCRdb kept only the in-frame ones, dropping some. The sample shows 350,000 to 500,000 clones, roughly 91% of them seen only once. The treatment here: about 20 received Ad26.COV2.S at low or high dose, single or two shots; about 5 received placebo; per-sample allocation not given. Samples analyzed were those drawn on day 63 after the first vaccine or placebo injection. This CDR3 has 13 amino acids. Germline CDR1 reads SQVTM; CDR2 reads ANQGSEA. Trimming at V came to 3 bases and at J to 4 bases, leaving 5 bases not matched to a gene. Worth noting for this clone: Its antigen is not identified.

The rearrangement links TRBV29-1 to TRBJ1-2; 7 nucleotides line up with TRBD1. The sample was peripheral blood, taken in a trial of Ad26.COV2.S vaccine versus placebo. The TCR was taken from a person between 18 and 60 years old who received the Ad26.COV2.S COVID-19 vaccine or a placebo. CDR3 sequence: CSVDPTGSYGYTF. In DNA, the CDR3 is TGCAGCGTTGACCCGACAGGGTCCTATGGCTACACCTTC.